The clone carrying this T cell receptor beta chain was seen many times. RNA transcripts served as the template for amplifying TCR beta CDR3 regions. First-round RT-PCR targeting the TCR CDR3 was performed with the HTBI primer set. TCRdb processed the multiplex PCR reads anew with MiXCR; each CDR3 protein has one entry. The repertoire holds hundreds of thousands of distinct CDR3 sequences, with roughly 16% as singletons. CDR1 and CDR2 from the germline V gene are LGHDT and YNNKEL (reference sequence). V shed 4 bases and J shed 6 bases, with 14 bases lying between them. This CDR3 spans 14 amino acids. This sample stems from a study of T cells in Graves' hyperthyroidism and ophthalmopathy. Study at large: Staff took peripheral blood when the initial diagnosis was made, before any treatment began.

The sequence was collected from a woman aged 25 to 39 with Graves' hyperthyroidism. J is TRBJ2-3 and V is TRBV3-1, with D hard to call. Sequenced sample: blood. CDR3 nucleotide sequence: TGTGCCAGCAGCCGAGCCCAGGAGATGGATACGCAGTATTTT. It is translated as CASSRAQEMDTQYF.